These T cell receptor beta chains were read from a single sample in a study of regulatory T cells in long-lasting Graves disease. TCRdb called the multiplex PCR reads again in MiXCR, with one record for every CDR3 protein. In the table there are about 420,000 distinct CDR3 sequences, about a sixth of which are singletons. These data were also reused for a study on T cells in Graves' hyperthyroidism and ophthalmopathy.

Sequenced here: peripheral blood mononuclear cells (PBMCs), sampled at new diagnosis, from a patient treated with antithyroid drugs. The receptors come from a woman aged 18-35 years with Graves disease. The CDR3 runs from the conserved cysteine through the conserved F or W. A D gene is named only where the DNA matches it firmly. Size is omitted from some rows. Given values are once, few, many or a class for expanded clones.

V gene	D gene	J gene	clone size	CDR3 DNA	CDR3 protein
TRBV11-2	-	TRBJ2-6	many	TGTGCCAGCAGCCCCGGACCGGGACGAGGGTCTTTC	CASSPGPGRGSF
TRBV28	TRBD1	TRBJ1-5	-	TGTGCCAGCAGTCCAGCGACAGGGCGTCATCAGCCCCAGCATTTT	CASSPATGRHQPQHF
TRBV5-1	-	TRBJ2-3	few	TGCGCCAGCAGCTTGGTGGTCGAAGGGGCAGATACGCAGTATTTT	CASSLVVEGADTQYF
TRBV7-2	TRBD1	TRBJ2-7	many	TGTGCCAGCAGCTTAGTGACAGGGAATCCCTACGAGCAGTACTTC	CASSLVTGNPYEQYF
TRBV7-9	-	TRBJ1-1	few	TGTGCCAGCAACTATGTACACACTGAAGCTTTCTTT	CASNYVHTEAFF
TRBV18	-	TRBJ2-5	few	TGTGCCAGCTCACCATTGGTCGTCCTAGAGACCCAGTACTTC	CASSPLVVLETQYF
TRBV29-1	TRBD2	TRBJ2-2	-	TGCAGCGTTGAAGATCGTTGGGAGGGAGAGGACACCGGGGAGCTGTTTTTT	CSVEDRWEGEDTGELFF
TRBV9	-	TRBJ2-5	-	TGTGCCAGCAGCGTAGAAATCAACTCGGGGACCCAGTACTTC	CASSVEINSGTQYF
TRBV28	-	TRBJ2-5	many	TGTGCCAGCAGTTCTCCAATTAGGGGGACCCAGTACTTC	CASSSPIRGTQYF
TRBV28	TRBD2	TRBJ2-1	many	TGTGCCAGCAGTTCGCCGGGACTAGCGGGAGAGTCGATCGACAATGAGCAGTTCTTC	CASSSPGLAGESIDNEQFF
TRBV11-3	TRBD2	TRBJ2-1	-	TGTGCCAGCGGAGGACTGGGGGGGTTCAATGAGCAGTTCTTC	CASGGLGGFNEQFF
TRBV29-1	-	TRBJ2-5	many	TGCAGCGTTTTGAGCAGGTCAGAGACCCAGTACTTC	CSVLSRSETQYF
TRBV10-3	-	TRBJ2-7	many	TGTGCCATCGGGCCGGGAACCTACGAGCAGTACTTC	CAIGPGTYEQYF
TRBV5-4	TRBD2	TRBJ2-3	few	TGTGCCAGCAAACCAGCGGGAGGAGGCACAGATACGCAGTATTTT	CASKPAGGGTDTQYF
TRBV11-3	TRBD2	TRBJ2-3	few	TGTGCCAGCAGCTCCGCGGGGACTAGCTCAAATACGCAGTATTTT	CASSSAGTSSNTQYF
TRBV18	TRBD1	TRBJ1-2	many	TGTGCCAGCAGCCCTCGGACAGGGGGCTATGGCTACACCTTC	CASSPRTGGYGYTF
TRBV18	-	TRBJ2-5	few	TGTGCCAGCTCACCGGGGGCCTCAGAGACCCAGTACTTC	CASSPGASETQYF
TRBV6-2/TRBV6-3	-	TRBJ2-1	many	TGTGCCAGCAGTTACGATGAAATTGGTGAGCAGTTCTTC	CASSYDEIGEQFF
TRBV7-9	-	TRBJ2-7	few	TGTGCCAGCAGCCTGGGGATGTCCTACGAGCAGTACTTC	CASSLGMSYEQYF
TRBV6-1	TRBD2	TRBJ2-7	-	TGTGCCAGCAGCCCCGGGACTAGCGGTAGCTCCTACGAGCAGTACTTC	CASSPGTSGSSYEQYF
TRBV6-1	TRBD1	TRBJ1-6	many	TGTGCCAGCAGTACCCCGGGACAGCCGAATTCACCCCTCCACTTT	CASSTPGQPNSPLHF
TRBV11-2	-	TRBJ2-7	many	TGTGCCAGCAGCTTAACTAAAGGGGCTGCCTACGAGCAGTACTTC	CASSLTKGAAYEQYF
TRBV5-6	TRBD2	TRBJ2-1	-	TGTGCCAGCAGCTTGGCTCCGGGACGGGTGGGACTAGCGGGTTACAATGAGCAGTTCTTC	CASSLAPGRVGLAGYNEQFF
TRBV5-1	TRBD2	TRBJ2-1	many	TGCGCCAGCAGCGTACGACTAGCGGGGAAGCTCAATGAGCAGTTCTTC	CASSVRLAGKLNEQFF
TRBV27	-	TRBJ2-5	few	TGTGCCAGCAGTTTGTCGAACCAAGAGACCCAGTACTTC	CASSLSNQETQYF
TRBV5-5	-	TRBJ2-7	many	TGTGCCAGCAGCTTGAGGGATCATGCCTACGAGCAGTACTTC	CASSLRDHAYEQYF
TRBV7-9	TRBD2	TRBJ2-7	many	TGTGCCAGCAGCTTGACTAGCGGGAGGGACGAGCAGTACTTC	CASSLTSGRDEQYF
TRBV6-2/TRBV6-3	-	TRBJ2-5	once	TGTGCCAGCAGCAACCAGGACCGGGAGACCCAGTACTTC	CASSNQDRETQYF
TRBV28	-	TRBJ2-5	few	TGTGCCAGCAGTTCTGGGGGAAAACAAGAGACCCAGTACTTC	CASSSGGKQETQYF
TRBV28	-	TRBJ1-1	-	TGTGCCAGCAGGCTCTCGGGGGGTAATACTGAAGCTTTCTTT	CASRLSGGNTEAFF
TRBV6-2/TRBV6-3	TRBD2	TRBJ2-3	few	TGTGCCAGCAGTTACTCAAGACTAGCGGGGGACACAGATACGCAGTATTTT	CASSYSRLAGDTDTQYF
TRBV2	-	TRBJ2-3	-	TGTGCCAGCAGTGACGGCGCGGAGGCAGGCACAGATGCGCAGTATTTT	CASSDGAEAGTDAQYF
TRBV7-9	-	TRBJ2-5	once	TGTGCCAGCAGCTTAGGTGGGGCAGGAGAAGAGACCCAGTACTTC	CASSLGGAGEETQYF
TRBV7-3	-	TRBJ2-1	-	TGTGCCAGCAGCTCAGGGACCTTTAATGAGCAGTTCTTC	CASSSGTFNEQFF
TRBV19	-	TRBJ2-3	few	TGTGCCAGTAGTCCAACAGTTAGCACAGATACGCAGTATTTT	CASSPTVSTDTQYF
TRBV20-1	TRBD2	TRBJ2-3	many	TGCAGTGCCACCCCCGGACTAGCGGGACCAACAGATACGCAGTATTTT	CSATPGLAGPTDTQYF
TRBV20-1	TRBD2	TRBJ2-1	-	TGCAGTGCTAGAGATTATTCCACAACTAGCGGGGATATAGAGCAGTTCTTC	CSARDYSTTSGDIEQFF
TRBV3-1	TRBD1	TRBJ2-3	many	TGTGCCAGCAGCCAAGATCAGGGGGCGAGTTTCCCAGATACGCAGTATTTT	CASSQDQGASFPDTQYF
TRBV6-1	-	TRBJ1-6	-	TGTGCCAGCAGTCGGTCGCCGGATCCCCTCCACTTT	CASSRSPDPLHF
TRBV5-1	-	TRBJ2-1	-	TGCGCCAGCATGGGGGTCCAGAACACCTACTCCTACAATGAGCAGTTCTTC	CASMGVQNTYSYNEQFF
TRBV9	TRBD1	TRBJ2-5	-	TGTGCCAGCAGCGCCCGGACAGGGAAACAAGAGACCCAGTACTTC	CASSARTGKQETQYF
TRBV20-1	TRBD2	TRBJ2-7	-	TGCAGTGCTAGCTCCCTGCCAGCGGGAGGGGGTTACGAGCAGTACTTC	CSASSLPAGGGYEQYF
TRBV20-1	-	TRBJ2-7	many	TGCAGTGCTAGCGGGAGCGCTCCCTACGAGCAGTACTTC	CSASGSAPYEQYF
TRBV19	-	TRBJ2-6	-	TGTGCCAGTAGTACTTTCGGTGGGGCCAACGTCCTGACTTTC	CASSTFGGANVLTF